This entry features one TCR beta chain sequence. These data originate in a study of technical replicates of blood from a handful of donors. The method was immunoSEQ multiplex PCR; TCRdb's version includes in-frame clones alone and lacks a portion of them. The sample consists of roughly 15,000 clones, approximately 87% of them appearing once. The CDR3 has 18 residues. Germline CDR1 reads WNHNN; CDR2 reads SYGVQD (reference sequence). V was clipped by 0 bases and J by 2 bases; unmatched bases: 7. This TCR was sampled from a human donor in good health. This rearrangement joins TRBV10-1 to TRBJ2-1; 10 bases align to TRBD2. The material sequenced was PBMCs. CDR3 loop: CASSESWTSGRPYNEQFF. The CDR3 nucleotides read TGCGCCAGCAGTGAGTCTTGGACTAGCGGACGACCCTACAATGAGCAGTTCTTC.